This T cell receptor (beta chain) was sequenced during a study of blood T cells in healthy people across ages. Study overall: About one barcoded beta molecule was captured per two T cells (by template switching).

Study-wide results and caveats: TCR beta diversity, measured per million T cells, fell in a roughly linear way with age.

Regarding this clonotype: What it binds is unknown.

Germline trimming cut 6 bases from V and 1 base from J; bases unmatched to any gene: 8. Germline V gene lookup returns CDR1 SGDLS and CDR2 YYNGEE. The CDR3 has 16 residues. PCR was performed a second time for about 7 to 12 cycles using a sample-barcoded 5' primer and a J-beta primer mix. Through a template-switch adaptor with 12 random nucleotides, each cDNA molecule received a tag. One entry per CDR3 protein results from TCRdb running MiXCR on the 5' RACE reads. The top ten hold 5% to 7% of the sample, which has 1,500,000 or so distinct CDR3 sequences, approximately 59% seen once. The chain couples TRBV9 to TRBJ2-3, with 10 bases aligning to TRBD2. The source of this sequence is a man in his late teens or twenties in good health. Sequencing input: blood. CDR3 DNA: TGTGCCAGCACCCGCCTAGCGGGGGTACGCACAGATACGCAGTATTTT. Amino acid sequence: CASTRLAGVRTDTQYF.